This entry describes one T cell receptor beta chain. The data originate from a study of neurological immune-mediated disorders. Regarding time point: longitudinal time-point 2. The unsorted libraries were generated from a total of 2 million PBMCs, which had been stored in RNAlater at -80 C. The cDNA was produced through 5'RACE with 10-nucleotide random UMIs. In TCRdb, the 5' RACE reads were re-called with MiXCR into one record per CDR3 protein. The sample carries some 60,000 distinct CDR3 sequences, around 10% recorded once. Trimming took 4 bases from V and 9 from J, leaving 10 bases between them. The CDR3 totals 12 residues.

The chain combines TRBV12-3 or TRBV12-4 with TRBJ1-5; D not resolved. This receptor was taken from a man aged 25 to 45 in good health. The sequenced material came from PBMCs. The CDR3: CASSSSVGPQHF. The CDR3 region has the DNA TGTGCCAGCAGTTCGTCGGTTGGGCCCCAGCATTTT.